The entry below describes one TCR beta chain. Its cognate antigen is unknown. The data were taken from a study of beta chain features in type 1 diabetes. Overall study findings and caveats: TCRB repertoires of naive, central memory and Treg cells appeared more similar among patients than among healthy donors. Moderate yet significant TCRB CDR3 shortening was seen in Type 1 diabetes patients in all four CD4+ subsets.

Isolated RNA was reverse transcribed in full, so expressed TCRB transcripts were sequenced. Naive, central memory and regulatory T cell samples yielded about 4 million reads on average. Generated by immunoSEQ multiplex PCR, the TCRdb table keeps only in-frame clones and is missing some. The table shows over 300,000 clones, with less than 9.5% occurring only once. The CDR3 has 13 residues. Germline CDR1 LNHNV, CDR2 YYDKDF (reference sequence). V lost 3 bases to trimming and J lost 8 bases, with 10 bases between them. This chain joins TRBV15 and TRBJ1-4; no firm D call. Sequencing input: central memory CD4+ T cells from blood. The sequence derives from a woman between 18 and 29 years old in good health. Here the CDR3 reads CATSRDPTEKLFF. CDR3 in DNA: TGTGCCACCAGCAGGGACCCCACCGAAAAACTGTTTTTT.